The clone carrying this T cell receptor (beta chain) was detected a few times. Antigen specificity is unknown. Other nucleotide sequences from this sample produce the same CDR3. This sample stems from a study of beta chain features in type 1 diabetes. V shed 2 bases and J 4 bases; nucleotides not matched to a gene: 2. Looked up from germline, CDR1 is SGHTA and CDR2 is FQGTGA. The CDR3 is 14 amino acids. What was sequenced were expressed TCRB transcripts, since all of the isolated RNA had been reverse transcribed. Produced via immunoSEQ multiplex PCR; TCRdb's table is partial and in-frame only. Among about 620,000 clones listed, 15% were seen once. One heparinised draw of blood, averaging roughly 0.12 L, came from each donor. Study findings and constraints: Among type 1 diabetes patients, VDJ junctions had fewer insertions and more deletions. Patients showed naive, central memory and Treg TCRB repertoires that appeared more similar than those of healthy donors.

The chain employs TRBV7-3 and TRBJ2-5; 9 nucleotides align to TRBD1. The sequence derives from a man younger than 35 in good health. The specimen sequenced was naive CD4+ T cells from blood. CDR3 DNA: TGTGCCAGCAGCTTATCGGGACAGGGAGAGACCCAGTACTTC. Amino acid sequence: CASSLSGQGETQYF. Full variable domain (missing parts from reference TRBV7-3 and TRBJ2-5): GAGVSQTPSNKVTEKGKYVELRCDPISGHTALYWYRQSLGQGPEFLIYFQGTGAADDSGLPNDRFFAVRPEGSVSTLKIQRTERGDSAVYLCASSLSGQGETQYFGPGTRLLVL.